The source of this T cell receptor (beta chain) is a study of blood T cell repertoires in COVID-19. The V gene lost 5 bases and the J gene lost 3 bases, with 16 bases spanning the gap. Germline V gene lookup returns CDR1 SGHVS and CDR2 FQNEAQ. This CDR3 is built from 15 residues. Data came from immunoSEQ multiplex PCR; TCRdb stores just in-frame clones and leaves some out. The sample comprises over 200,000 clones, approximately 91% of which are singletons, and more than 4.5% rests with the top ten. The J gene is TRBJ2-5, the V gene TRBV7-8; D is possibly TRBD1 (5 bases). The material sequenced was peripheral blood. The source of this sequence is a woman in her forties with acute or convalescent COVID-19. This CDR3 is CASSAGWATKETQYF. The CDR3 bases are TGTGCCAGCAGCGCAGGGTGGGCTACTAAAGAGACCCAGTACTTC.